This T cell receptor (beta chain) is from a study of molecular identifiers for immune sequencing clone quantification. A single record per CDR3 protein comes from TCRdb applying MiXCR to the PCR reads. The sample lists under 650,000 distinct CDR3 sequences, just under 20% occurring once. Naive CD8 T cells were picked out by sorting for CD8+CD4-CCR7+CD45RA+. On this clonotype: A much larger clone differs by one base, so this may be a read error.

CDR1 is GTSNPN and CDR2 is SVGIG in the germline V gene (reference sequence). Trimming left V 0 bases short and J 11 bases short, with 14 bases between. The CDR3 covers 14 residues. Sample: naive CD8+ T cells from blood, with Jurkat cell RNA spiked in. The subset: FACS-sorted CD8+CD4-CCR7+CD45RA+ naive T cells. This clonotype was obtained from a human donor in good health. Some libraries in this study had Jurkat cell RNA spiked in. The chain combines TRBV30 with TRBJ1-6; D unclear. In DNA, the CDR3 is TGTGCCTGGAGTGTGTGGACTGGGAATCCACCCCTCCACTTT. Its translation is CAWSVWTGNPPLHF.